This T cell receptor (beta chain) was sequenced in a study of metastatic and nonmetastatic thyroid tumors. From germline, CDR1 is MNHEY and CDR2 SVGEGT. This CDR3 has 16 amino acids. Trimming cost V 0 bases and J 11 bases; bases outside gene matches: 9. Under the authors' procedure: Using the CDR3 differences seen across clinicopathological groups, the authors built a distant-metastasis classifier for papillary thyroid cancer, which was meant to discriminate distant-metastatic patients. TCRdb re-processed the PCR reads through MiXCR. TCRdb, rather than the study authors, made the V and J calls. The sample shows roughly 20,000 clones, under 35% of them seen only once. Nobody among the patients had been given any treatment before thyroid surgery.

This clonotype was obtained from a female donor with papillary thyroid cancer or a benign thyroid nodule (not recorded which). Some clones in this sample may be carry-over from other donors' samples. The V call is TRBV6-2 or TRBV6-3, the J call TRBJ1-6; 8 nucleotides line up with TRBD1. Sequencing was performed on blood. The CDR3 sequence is CASSYSKVQGGPPLHF. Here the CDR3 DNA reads TGTGCCAGCAGTTACTCGAAGGTACAGGGGGGTCCACCCCTCCACTTT.